Below, 26 T cell receptor beta chains from the same sample are listed, as sequenced in a study of post-analysis software for immune sequencing data. Study outcomes and limitations: A few TRBV segments occurring more often in patients than controls included TRBV5-6, TRBV5-1 and TRBV20-1.

The antigens for these receptors are not known. The TCR beta cDNA libraries carried unique molecular identifiers. TCRdb itself ran the PCR reads through MiXCR, one entry per CDR3 protein. This table has approximately 440,000 distinct CDR3 sequences, roughly 46% appearing once. Material: blood. Receptors originate from a girl aged 10 to 17 with multiple sclerosis.

This clonotype was observed a few times. The chain couples TRBV6-2 or TRBV6-3 to TRBJ2-1; 9 bases are a match to TRBD2. CDR1 and CDR2 from the germline V gene are MNHEY and SVGEGT. V was pared by 9 bases and J by 6 bases, with 12 bases of the junction left unmatched. This CDR3 comprises 15 residues. Here the CDR3 DNA reads TGTGCCAGTTCTCAGAGGAGCGGGAGGCGCAATGAGCAGTTCTTC. Its protein product is CASSQRSGRRNEQFF.

The V and J genes are TRBV28 and TRBJ2-1; a weak D match, TRBD2 (8 bases). The CDR3 runs to 19 residues. Trimming removed 6 bases from V and 8 bases from J, with 32 bases in between. Germline lookup yields CDR1 MDHEN and CDR2 SYDVKM. The CDR3 DNA is TGTGCCAGCAGCCCCCAGGGGGGCCCAGCGGGAGTTTCAGGCGATGAGCAGTTCTTC. This codes for CASSPQGGPAGVSGDEQFF.

This clonotype was seen a few times. The V and J genes are TRBV20-1 and TRBJ2-7; D remains ambiguous. The CDR3 is 10 residues long. The V gene lost 6 bases and the J gene lost 4 bases, with 7 bases spanning the gap. The germline gives CDR1 DFQATT, CDR2 SNEGSKA (reference sequence). CDR3 in amino acids: CSAPSYEQYF. For the CDR3, the DNA is TGCAGTGCCCCCTCATACGAGCAGTACTTC.

Worth noting for this clonotype: At one end, the junction sequence differs from germline, possibly due to a read error. This chain connects TRBV6-1 to TRBJ2-3; 10 bases line up with TRBD2. The CDR3 covers 18 residues. The germline CDR1 and CDR2 sequences are MNHNS and SASEGT. This CDR3 reads CASSEALLAGDLADTRYF. The CDR3 DNA reads as TGTGCCAGCAGTGAAGCGCTTCTAGCGGGAGATTTGGCAGATACGCGGTATTTT.

This clonotype has just a few counts. The chain recombines TRBV12-3 or TRBV12-4 with TRBJ2-7; 9 bases are a match to TRBD1. J was trimmed by 5 bases and V by 6 bases; bases with no gene match: 5. The CDR3 contains 13 residues. CDR3 DNA: TGTGCCAGCAGGGCGGGACAGGGAAACGAGCAGTACTTC. This sequence encodes CASRAGQGNEQYF.

This clonotype was counted a few times. The gene calls are TRBV7-2 and TRBJ2-1; 7 bases agree with TRBD2. V gave up 4 bases and J gave up 7 bases; unmatched junction bases: 13. CDR3 length equals 16 residues. Per germline, CDR1 SGHTA and CDR2 FQGNSA. The CDR3 region is CASSSQGRGSGNEQFF. The DNA for the CDR3 is TGTGCCAGCAGCTCCCAAGGCCGCGGGAGTGGTAATGAGCAGTTCTTC.

This clonotype has more than one count but fewer than ten. This chain uses TRBV29-1 with TRBJ2-5, with 8 bases identical to TRBD1. Trimming cost V 7 bases and J 3 bases; bases outside gene matches: 7. Germline CDR1 reads SQVTM; CDR2 reads ANQGSEA. CDR3 length: 13 amino acids. The CDR3 here is CSAQRTGKETQYF. The CDR3 bases are TGCAGCGCCCAACGGACAGGGAAAGAGACCCAGTACTTC. Drawing the rest from reference TRBV29-1 and TRBJ2-5, the complete variable domain is SAVISQKPSRDICQRGTSLTIQCQVDSQVTMMFWYRQQPGQSLTLIATANQGSEATYESGFVIDKFPISRPNLTFSTLTVSNMSPEDSSIYLCSAQRTGKETQYFGPGTRLLVL.

The genes are TRBV12-3 or TRBV12-4 and TRBJ2-5; D gene ambiguous. The CDR3 covers 12 residues. V dropped 3 bases and J dropped 6 bases, with 8 bases sitting between them. The CDR3 sequence is CASSFRFKTQYF. CDR3 in DNA: TGTGCCAGCAGTTTCAGGTTCAAGACCCAGTACTTC.

Points on this clonotype: One end of the junction fails to match germline, which may point to a read error. The chain carries TRBV20-1 and TRBJ2-5; D is possibly TRBD2 (7 bases). The J call may be faulty, since TRBJ2-7 better matches the DNA end. Germline V CDR1 and CDR2: DFQATT, SNEGSKA (reference sequence). The CDR3 runs 15 residues. The CDR3 DNA reads as TGCAGTGTTAGAGGGGGGGGCTACATGACCTACGAGCAGTACTTC. Translation gives CSVRGGGYMTYEQYF.

This sequence joins TRBV25-1 and TRBJ1-2; the match to TRBD1 covers 10 bases. The CDR3 runs 13 residues. The germline gives CDR1 MGHDK, CDR2 SYGVNS. V shed 9 bases and J 4 bases; nucleotides not matched to a gene: 5. The CDR3 loop is CASRTGGSYGYTF. The CDR3 bases are TGTGCCAGTCGGACAGGGGGGTCCTATGGCTACACCTTC.

This clonotype came up a few times. The chain combines TRBV6-5 with TRBJ2-2, with 9 bases fitting TRBD2. The J segment lost 7 bases and the V segment lost 0 bases, leaving 6 bases of the junction unmatched. This CDR3 comprises 16 residues. CDR1 MNHEY and CDR2 SVGAGI come from the germline V gene. CDR3 sequence (DNA): TGTGCCAGCAGTTACTCTAGCGGGAGATTTCACGGGGAGCTGTTTTTT. This gives the protein CASSYSSGRFHGELFF.

This clonotype was counted only a few times. The rearrangement links TRBV24-1 to TRBJ1-1; a weak D match, TRBD1 (6 bases). V lost 3 bases and J lost 7, with 14 bases in between. The CDR3 has 14 residues. In germline, CDR1 is KGHDR, CDR2 SFDVKD. As DNA, the CDR3 is TGTGCCACCAGTGATGCACAGGGCCGGAATGAAGCTTTCTTT. Amino acid sequence: CATSDAQGRNEAFF.

The chain is built from TRBV6-5 and TRBJ1-2, with 7 bases identical to TRBD1. This CDR3 is built from 17 residues. With 4 bases clipped from V and 2 bases from J, the junction kept 13 bases outside the gene matches. Germline-derived CDR1 and CDR2 are MNHEY and SVGAGI. The CDR3: CASSSDRVLTLNYGYTF. In DNA, the CDR3 is TGTGCCAGCAGTTCCGACAGGGTCCTCACCCTCAACTATGGCTACACCTTC.

The V call is TRBV10-2, the J call TRBJ2-5; D is possibly TRBD2 (6 bases). Germline CDR1 reads WSHSY; CDR2 reads SAAADI. With 6 bases removed from V and 2 bases from J, the gap between germline ends came to 13 bases. This CDR3 has 14 amino acids. The CDR3 DNA reads as TGCGCCAGCAGGAACGGACTAACACAAGAGACCCAGTACTTC. Protein sequence: CASRNGLTQETQYF.

The chain employs TRBV2 and TRBJ2-7; D possibly corresponds to TRBD2 (6 bases). Germline CDR1 SNHLY, CDR2 FYNNEI. Trimming took off 6 bases at V and 6 bases at J, with 12 bases between the two ends. The CDR3 is made up of 12 amino acids. CDR3 in amino acids: CASRKGGAEQYF. The CDR3 nucleotides are TGTGCCAGCAGAAAGGGAGGCGCCGAGCAGTACTTC.

This chain links TRBV4-2 with TRBJ2-7; D possibly corresponds to TRBD2 (6 bases). This CDR3 comprises 14 residues. Trimming removed 3 bases at V and 5 bases at J, with 14 bases between. The germline V gene has CDR1 LGHNA and CDR2 YNFKEQ. The CDR3 DNA reads as TGTGCCAGCAGCCATACCGGGACTGCTAACGAGCAGTACTTC. Translation gives CASSHTGTANEQYF.

This clonotype was detected only a few times. The CDR3 DNA sequence: TGTGCCAGCAGCGCGAGGACAGGGGTGGAGACCCAGTACTTC. Residues: CASSARTGVETQYF. The chain uses TRBV7-8 and TRBJ2-5, with 9 bases that match TRBD1. The CDR3 contains 14 residues. With 5 bases clipped from V and 5 bases from J, the junction kept 6 bases outside the gene matches. CDR1 and CDR2 from the germline V gene are SGHVS and FQNEAQ.

V gene TRBV28 combines with J gene TRBJ2-2; 8 bases align to TRBD2. The CDR3 sequence is 15 residues long. The junction had 6 bases not matched to a gene; V was cut back by 6 bases and J by 3 bases. Germline CDR1 is MDHEN and CDR2 is SYDVKM. In nucleotides, the CDR3 is TGTGCCAGCAGCAGGGGACTAGAACACACCGGGGAGCTGTTTTTT. As protein: CASSRGLEHTGELFF.

This clonotype was recorded a few times. The chain joins TRBV3-1 to TRBJ1-2; D possibly corresponds to TRBD1 (5 bases). The germline CDR1 and CDR2 sequences are LGHDT and YNNKEL (reference sequence). V was pared by 1 base and J by 2 bases, with 11 bases between. The CDR3 totals 15 residues. CDR3 loop: CASSQGGRENYGYTF. The CDR3 DNA is TGTGCCAGCAGCCAAGGGGGCAGAGAAAACTATGGCTACACCTTC. The whole variable domain, remainder taken from reference TRBV3-1 and TRBJ1-2, is DTAVSQTPKYLVTQMGNDKSIKCEQNLGHDTMYWYKQDSKKFLKIMFSYNNKELIINETVPNRFSPKSPDKAHLNLHINSLELGDSAVYFCASSQGGRENYGYTFGSGTRLTVV.

V gene TRBV7-3 combines with J gene TRBJ2-1; 9 bases map to TRBD1. Germline V gives CDR1 SGHTA, CDR2 FQGTGA. The CDR3 runs 16 residues. With V trimmed by 5 bases and J by 9 bases, 14 bases remained unmatched. The CDR3 loop is CASSPRDRAARPEQFF. The CDR3 DNA follows: TGTGCCAGCAGCCCCCGGGACAGGGCGGCCAGACCTGAGCAGTTCTTC.

This clonotype was recorded many times. This chain uses TRBV28 with TRBJ2-7, with a tentative D call TRBD1 (8 bases). Between the trimmed V and J ends, which lost 5 bases and 3 bases, there was a span of 17 bases. The CDR3 is 15 residues long. In germline, CDR1 is MDHEN, CDR2 SYDVKM. The CDR3, as DNA: TGTGCCAGCAGTCTCGGACAGGGAGGGAGCTACGAGCAGTACTTC. This translates into CASSLGQGGSYEQYF.

J is TRBJ2-5 and V is TRBV6-1; no firm D call. The DNA end favors TRBJ2-7, so the J call may be wrong. CDR1 and CDR2 from the germline V gene are MNHNS and SASEGT. This CDR3 region has 11 residues. The CDR3 loop reads CASSEIGEQYF. The CDR3 DNA is TGTGCCAGCAGTGAAATCGGCGAGCAGTACTTC.

This clonotype has just a few counts. The chain links TRBV20-1 to TRBJ2-1; D is perhaps TRBD2 (5 bases). The CDR3 runs to 12 residues. Germline V gene sequence: CDR1 DFQATT, CDR2 SNEGSKA (reference sequence). V dropped 3 bases and J dropped 7 bases, with 10 bases sitting between them. CDR3 sequence reads: CSARIRGNEQFF. CDR3 coding DNA: TGCAGTGCTAGGATTCGGGGAAATGAGCAGTTCTTC.

This clonotype was seen more than once but under ten times. V and J are TRBV20-1 and TRBJ2-1, with 11 bases fitting TRBD2. The V gene's germline CDR1 is DFQATT and CDR2 SNEGSKA (reference sequence). CDR3 length: 16 amino acids. V gave up 6 bases and J gave up 2 bases; unmatched junction bases: 9. The CDR3 loop is CSAAPLAGDTYNEQFF. The CDR3, as DNA: TGCAGTGCCGCCCCACTAGCGGGAGATACCTACAATGAGCAGTTCTTC.

In its sample, this clonotype was seen a few times. This chain joins TRBV14 and TRBJ2-1; D remains ambiguous. The ends were cut back, 4 bases at V and 10 bases at J, with 11 bases in the middle. There are 12 residues in the CDR3. CDR1 and CDR2 from the germline V gene are SGHDN and FVKESK. The CDR3 bases are TGTGCCAGCAGCCTACGACCAACAGAGCAGTTCTTC. This gives the protein CASSLRPTEQFF. Using reference TRBV14 and TRBJ2-1 for the parts outside the CDR3, the full variable domain is EAGVTQFPSHSVIEKGQTVTLRCDPISGHDNLYWYRRVMGKEIKFLLHFVKESKQDESGMPNNRFLAERTGGTYSTLKVQPAELEDSGVYFCASSLRPTEQFFGPGTRLTVL.

On this clonotype itself: A much bigger clone sits one base away, suggesting this may be a read error. This sequence joins TRBV28 and TRBJ2-1, with D perhaps matching TRBD1 (6 bases). CDR1 is MDHEN and CDR2 is SYDVKM in the germline V gene. Trimming took off 5 bases at V and 13 bases at J, with 18 bases between the two ends. The CDR3 spans 13 residues. The CDR3 region is CASSVDRKETQFF. The DNA of the CDR3 is TGTGCCAGCAGTGTGGACAGAAAAGAGACCCAGTTCTTC. The whole variable domain, remainder taken from reference TRBV28 and TRBJ2-1, is DVKVTQSSRYLVKRTGEKVFLECVQDMDHENMFWYRQDPGLGLRLIYFSYDVKMKEKGDIPEGYSVSREKKERFSLILESASTNQTSMYLCASSVDRKETQFFGPGTRLTVL.